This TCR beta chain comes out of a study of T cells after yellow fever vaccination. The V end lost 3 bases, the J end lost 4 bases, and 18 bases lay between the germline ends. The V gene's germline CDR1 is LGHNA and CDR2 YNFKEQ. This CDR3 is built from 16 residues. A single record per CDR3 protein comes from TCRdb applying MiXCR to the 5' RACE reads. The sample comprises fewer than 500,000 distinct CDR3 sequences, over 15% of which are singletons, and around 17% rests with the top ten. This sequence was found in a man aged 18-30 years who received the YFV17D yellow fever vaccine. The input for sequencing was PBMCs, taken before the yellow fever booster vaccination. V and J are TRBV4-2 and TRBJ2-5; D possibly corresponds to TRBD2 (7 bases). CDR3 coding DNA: TGTGCCAGCAGCCAGAGAGGGGGGGCCGGAGGAGAGACCCAGTACTTC. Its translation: CASSQRGGAGGETQYF.